These 8 T cell receptor beta chains were all obtained from the same sample, sequenced in a study of blood T cell repertoires in COVID-19. This table comes from immunoSEQ multiplex PCR, and its TCRdb copy is limited to in-frame clones, with some not included. Among about 250,000 clones listed, 85% were seen once. Sequenced: peripheral blood. The receptors derive from a woman aged 55 to 70 with active or convalescent COVID-19.

The rearrangement joins TRBV6-5 to TRBJ2-2; D is perhaps TRBD1 (6 bases). The CDR3 totals 14 residues. Germline V gene lookup returns CDR1 MNHEY and CDR2 SVGAGI. V lost 6 bases and J lost 5, with 13 bases in between. CDR3 bases: TGTGCCAGCAGCGACGGGACACCGACCGGGGAGCTGTTTTTT. It specifies CASSDGTPTGELFF.

This rearrangement joins TRBV27 to TRBJ1-2, with 10 bases aligning to TRBD1. V trimming: 8 bases; J trimming: 1 base; junction bases outside the gene matches: 7. Germline lookup yields CDR1 MNHEY and CDR2 SMNVEV (reference sequence). The CDR3 loop spans 15 amino acids. The CDR3 here is CASGSGQGGNYGYTF. As DNA, the CDR3 is TGTGCCAGCGGGTCCGGACAGGGGGGTAACTATGGCTACACCTTC.

The J gene is TRBJ2-1, the V gene TRBV6-6; 7 bases are shared with TRBD2. The CDR3 runs to 15 residues. CDR1 is MNHNY and CDR2 is SVGAGI in the germline V gene (reference sequence). V shed 6 bases, J shed 7 bases, and the junction held 12 bases outside the gene matches. The CDR3 loop reads CASRDWGGIGNEQFF. In DNA form, the CDR3 reads TGTGCCAGCAGGGACTGGGGGGGGATAGGTAATGAGCAGTTCTTC.

The rearrangement joins TRBV10-1 to TRBJ1-1; 7 bases are a match to TRBD1. CDR1 is WNHNN and CDR2 is SYGVQD in the germline V gene (reference sequence). The CDR3 sequence is 13 residues long. Germline trimming cut 6 bases from V and 6 bases from J; bases unmatched to any gene: 7. CDR3 loop: CASSEQGWAEAFF. The CDR3 bases are TGCGCCAGCAGCGAACAGGGGTGGGCTGAAGCTTTCTTT.

The chain uses TRBV3-1 (or the pseudogene TRBV3-2) and TRBJ2-2; TRBD1 agrees at 8 bases. This CDR3 contains 15 residues. Germline CDR1 reads LGHDT; CDR2 reads YNNKEL (reference sequence). V was pared by 6 bases and J by 1 base, with 4 bases of the junction left unmatched. The CDR3 region has the DNA TGTGCCAGCAGTTTCGGGACAGGGAACACCGGGGAGCTGTTTTTT. Translated, it gives CASSFGTGNTGELFF.

V gene TRBV11-2 combines with J gene TRBJ2-2; 8 nucleotides align to TRBD2. The trim removed 7 bases at V and 4 bases at J, leaving 14 bases unmatched. This CDR3 has 17 amino acids. CDR1 is SGHAT and CDR2 is FQNNGV in the germline V gene. The CDR3 reads CASTTRRTSSGTGELFF. The DNA of the CDR3 is TGTGCCAGCACCACTAGAAGGACTAGCTCCGGCACCGGGGAGCTGTTTTTT.

The chain carries TRBV2 and TRBJ2-5; D uncertain. The ends were cut back, 6 bases at V and 5 bases at J, with 16 bases in the middle. Germline CDR1 and CDR2: SNHLY and FYNNEI. The CDR3 covers 14 residues. The CDR3 sequence: CASRADISRETQYF. Written as DNA, the CDR3 is TGTGCCAGCAGGGCCGACATCTCCCGGGAGACCCAGTACTTC.

V usage is TRBV27 and J usage is TRBJ2-2, with 11 bases that match TRBD1. CDR1 and CDR2 (germline): MNHEY, SMNVEV (reference sequence). The length of the CDR3 is 19 residues. Germline trimming cut 4 bases from V and 5 bases from J; bases unmatched to any gene: 15. The DNA of the CDR3 is TGTGCCAGCAGTTGGCTGGGACAGGGGGAAAGGTGGTGGACCGGGGAGCTGTTTTTT. The encoded protein is CASSWLGQGERWWTGELFF.